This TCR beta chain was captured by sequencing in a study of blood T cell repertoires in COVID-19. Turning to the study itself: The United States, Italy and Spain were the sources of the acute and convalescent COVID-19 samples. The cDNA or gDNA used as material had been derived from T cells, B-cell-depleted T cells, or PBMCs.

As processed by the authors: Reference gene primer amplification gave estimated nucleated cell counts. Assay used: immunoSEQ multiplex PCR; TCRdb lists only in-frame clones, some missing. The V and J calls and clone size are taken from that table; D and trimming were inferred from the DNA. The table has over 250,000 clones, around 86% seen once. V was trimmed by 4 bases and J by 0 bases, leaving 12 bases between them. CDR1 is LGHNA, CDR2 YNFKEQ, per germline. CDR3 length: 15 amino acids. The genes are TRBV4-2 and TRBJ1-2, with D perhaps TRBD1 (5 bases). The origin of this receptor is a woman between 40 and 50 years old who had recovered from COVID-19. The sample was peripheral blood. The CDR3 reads CASSPAGGSNYGYTF. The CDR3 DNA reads TGTGCCAGCAGCCCGGCCGGGGGTTCTAACTATGGCTACACCTTC.